A selection of T cell receptor beta chains follows, all from one sample in a study of cytomegalovirus exposure and HLA in healthy donors. TCRdb keeps only in-frame clones here, not all; method: immunoSEQ multiplex PCR. The sample lists approximately 100,000 clones, roughly two thirds occurring once. The sample taken for sequencing was PBMCs. Receptors were obtained from a human donor in good health. Both conserved end residues are part of each CDR3. The D gene is left open where the match is weak. Where a row states a size, it is once, few, many or the class of an expanded clone; other rows omit it.

>-|TRBD1|TRBJ2-3|TRBV11-3
TGTGCCAGCAGCCACAGGGGACATAGCACAGATACGCAGTATTTT
CASSHRGHSTDTQYF
>-|TRBD2|TRBJ2-1|TRBV27
TGTGCCAGCAGTTTTAGCGGGGGGGCCTACAATGAGCAGTTCTTC
CASSFSGGAYNEQFF
>-|-|TRBJ2-7|TRBV4-1
TGCGCCAGCAGCCGCCAGGGACTAGGGGGCGGGTACGAGCAGTACTTC
CASSRQGLGGGYEQYF
>-|TRBD1|TRBJ1-1|TRBV6-5
TGTGCCAGCAGAAAGACAGGGGTCAATGAAGCTTTCTTT
CASRKTGVNEAFF
>few|-|TRBJ1-1|TRBV6-6
TGTGCCAGCAGTTACGGGGGGTGGGGGGACACTGAAGCTTTCTTT
CASSYGGWGDTEAFF
>once|TRBD1|TRBJ1-5|TRBV7-2
TGTGCCAGCAGCTTATCAGGGGGTCAGCCCCAGCATTTT
CASSLSGGQPQHF
>-|TRBD1|TRBJ2-7|TRBV12-5
TGTGCTAGTGGTTTGGTACGGGTTGGGACAGTAACCTACGAGCAGTACTTC
CASGLVRVGTVTYEQYF
>-|TRBD1|TRBJ2-6|TRBV7-9
TGTGCCAGCGCTCCGAGACAGGGAGTGGCTGGGGCCAACGTCCTGACTTTC
CASAPRQGVAGANVLTF
>few|TRBD2|TRBJ2-3|TRBV30
TGTGCCTGGAGCGTTTCGACTAGCGGGGGGAGACTTCCTAGCACAGATACGCAGTATTTT
CAWSVSTSGGRLPSTDTQYF
>-|TRBD1|TRBJ2-1|TRBV11-3
TGTGCCAGCAGCCAGGGGACAGTGGGGTTCTACAATGAGCAGTTCTTC
CASSQGTVGFYNEQFF
>-|-|TRBJ2-7|TRBV6-5
TGTGCCAGCAGTGACGGGGTGGGAGGCTACGAGCAGTACTTC
CASSDGVGGYEQYF
>-|-|TRBJ2-5|TRBV6-5
TGTGCCAGCATGTATCAAGAGACCCAGTACTTC
CASMYQETQYF
>-|TRBD1|TRBJ1-1|TRBV6-6
TGTGCCAGCAGTTACACAACAGGGGCTGAAGCTTTCTTT
CASSYTTGAEAFF
>-|-|TRBJ1-1|TRBV5-6
TGTGCCAGCAGTCACACGGGTCGTATGAACACTGAAGCTTTCTTT
CASSHTGRMNTEAFF
>-|TRBD1|TRBJ1-6|TRBV5-1
TGCACCAGCAGCCCAACTACAGGGGCGAATTCACCCCTCCACTTT
CTSSPTTGANSPLHF
>few|TRBD1|TRBJ1-4|TRBV2
TGTGCCAGCAGTTCCACAGGGGGCCTTAATGAAAAACTGTTTTTT
CASSSTGGLNEKLFF
>-|TRBD1|TRBJ1-6|TRBV5-6
TGTGCCAGCAGCTTGGATACCGGGACAGGGGGATCACCCCTCCACTTT
CASSLDTGTGGSPLHF
>-|-|TRBJ1-4|TRBV5-1
TGCGCCAGCAGCGCGTACTCCAGGGTTTTTACTCCAGATGAAAAACTGTTTTTT
CASSAYSRVFTPDEKLFF
>-|TRBD2|TRBJ2-3|TRBV30
TGTGCCTGGAGTTACAGCGGGGGGATGACAGATACGCAGTATTTT
CAWSYSGGMTDTQYF
>-|-|TRBJ1-2|TRBV7-9
TGTGCCAGCAGCTTTACCCACAGGGTCGGTAACAAACTTGGCTACACCTTC
CASSFTHRVGNKLGYTF
>few|-|TRBJ1-5|TRBV4-2
TGTGCCAGCAGCCTAGACAGCCGGCGGGATTGGTATCAGCCCCAGCATTTT
CASSLDSRRDWYQPQHF
>-|-|TRBJ2-7|TRBV6-5
TGTGCCAGCAGTTACTCCCCACAGGGGGGGTACGAGCAGTACTTC
CASSYSPQGGYEQYF
>-|-|TRBJ1-2|TRBV5-4
TGTGCCAGCAGTCGTCATGGCGGGGAAGAGGAGTTATATGGCCACACCTTC
CASSRHGGEEELYGHTF
>few|-|TRBJ2-5|TRBV9
TGTGCCAGCAGCACCCGGGGGTCCGAGACCCAGTACTTC
CASSTRGSETQYF
>-|TRBD1|TRBJ1-2|TRBV6-1
TGTGCCAGCAGTGTAGGGACAGGGGCTTATGGCTACACCTTC
CASSVGTGAYGYTF
>-|-|TRBJ1-2|TRBV7-9
TGTGCCAGCAGTTCCCTTGGGGGCCCCACCCATGGCTACACCTTC
CASSSLGGPTHGYTF
>few|-|TRBJ1-2|TRBV5-1
TGCGCCAGCAGCTTGCCATCCTATGGCTACACCTTC
CASSLPSYGYTF
>few|TRBD1|TRBJ2-2|TRBV6-6
TGTGCCAGCAGTCTACAGGGGTCTAAGAACACCGGGGAGCTGTTTTTT
CASSLQGSKNTGELFF
>-|-|TRBJ2-3|TRBV5-1
TGCGCCAGCAGCTTGCCTATGACTAAGACGGGCACAGATGCGCAGTATTTT
CASSLPMTKTGTDAQYF
>-|TRBD1|TRBJ2-7|TRBV5-1
TGCGCCAGCAGCGGAGGGACAGGGGGGGATCCCTACGAGCAGTACTTC
CASSGGTGGDPYEQYF
>-|TRBD1|TRBJ2-1|TRBV5-8
TGTGCCAGCAGCTTGGACAGGGGCTCTTCCTACAATGAGCAGTTCTTC
CASSLDRGSSYNEQFF
>few|-|TRBJ2-2|TRBV9
TGTGCCAGCAGCGTGGCATCACAGAACACCGGGGAGCTGTTTTTT
CASSVASQNTGELFF
>-|-|TRBJ1-1|TRBV6-5
TGTGCCAGCACTCGGGTGGGGAACACTGAAGCTTTCTTT
CASTRVGNTEAFF
>few|-|TRBJ1-4|TRBV5-4
TGTGCCAGCAGCCCAGGCGGGGGCTCTAATGAAAAACTGTTTTTT
CASSPGGGSNEKLFF
>-|TRBD1|TRBJ1-4|TRBV15
TGTGCCACCAGCAGAGGGGGACAGGGCAGAGCAACTAATGAAAAACTGTTTTTT
CATSRGGQGRATNEKLFF
>-|TRBD1|TRBJ1-2|TRBV7-2
TGTGCCAGCAGCTTAAATGCGGGACAGGTTGGGGGCTACACCTTC
CASSLNAGQVGGYTF
>-|-|TRBJ1-5|TRBV5-1
TGCGCCAGCAGCTTGGACGGACTATTCAATCAGCCCCAGCATTTT
CASSLDGLFNQPQHF
>-|-|TRBJ1-3|TRBV4-2
TGTGCCAGCAGCCAAGACCCAGGCTCTGGAAACACCATATATTTT
CASSQDPGSGNTIYF
>-|-|TRBJ2-7|TRBV6-5
TGTGCCAGCAGTTACTACAGGGAGACCTACGAGCAGTACTTC
CASSYYRETYEQYF
>once|-|TRBJ2-7|TRBV5-1
TGCGCCAGCAGACGGGACATGGGCGAGCAGTACTTC
CASRRDMGEQYF
>-|-|TRBJ1-1|TRBV7-8
TGTGCCAGCAGCTTAGTTCGGGGGTGGGACACTGAAGCTTTCTTT
CASSLVRGWDTEAFF
>-|-|TRBJ1-1|TRBV2
TGTGCCAGTCGGACAGACGATACTGAAGCTTTCTTT
CASRTDDTEAFF
>-|-|TRBJ1-6|TRBV19
TGTGCCAGTAGTATAGGGTCCGCCAGGGAGGGTCGACCCCTCCACTTT
CASSIGSAREGRPLHF
>once|-|TRBJ1-2|TRBV30
TGTGCCTGGAGCCTATCACCTTCCGTCGTCTATGGCTACACCTTC
CAWSLSPSVVYGYTF
>-|-|TRBJ1-5|TRBV30
TGTGCCTGGAGTGCGATGACTGATCAGCCCCAGCATTTT
CAWSAMTDQPQHF
>-|-|TRBJ2-2|TRBV2
TGTGCCAGCAGCCCCCTACAGGTAGCTTCGAACACCGGGGAGCTGTTTTTT
CASSPLQVASNTGELFF
>-|-|TRBJ1-1|TRBV7-9
TGTGCCAGCAGCTTAGGCCCGAGCATGAACACTGAAGCTTTCTTT
CASSLGPSMNTEAFF